This is a list of T cell receptor beta chains from one sample in a study of vaccination and CD4 T cells after COVID-19. TCRdb fed the PCR reads into MiXCR, producing one record per CDR3 protein. The data show about 28,000 distinct CDR3 sequences, with roughly 45% seen just once and approximately 6% held by the top ten. This material consisted of CD4+ T cells from blood, taken about 7 months after SARS-CoV-2 vaccination. The receptors derive from a human donor who had recovered from COVID-19. Both conserved end residues are part of each CDR3. Each record gives: CDR3 protein, CDR3 DNA, clone size, CDR3 length, V gene, D gene, J gene. A D gene is named only where the DNA matches it firmly. Only some rows state a clone size, as once, few, many or a class for expanded clones.

CDR3 protein: CASTQDPYTEAFF; CDR3 DNA: TGTGCCAGCACCCAAGACCCTTACACTGAAGCTTTCTTT; clone size: few; CDR3 length: 13; V gene: TRBV6-1; D gene: -; J gene: TRBJ1-1
CDR3 protein: CSARVGQGGSYGSPLHF; CDR3 DNA: TGCAGTGCTAGAGTCGGCCAGGGGGGTTCGTATGGTTCACCCCTCCACTTT; clone size: few; CDR3 length: 17; V gene: TRBV20-1; D gene: TRBD1; J gene: TRBJ1-6
CDR3 protein: CASSFTGPYGYTF; CDR3 DNA: TGTGCCAGCAGTTTCACAGGGCCCTATGGCTACACCTTC; clone size: medium-sized; CDR3 length: 13; V gene: TRBV28; D gene: -; J gene: TRBJ1-2
CDR3 protein: CASAGLAGPVRTDTQYF; CDR3 DNA: TGTGCCAGCGCCGGACTAGCGGGCCCGGTGAGAACAGATACGCAGTATTTT; clone size: -; CDR3 length: 17; V gene: TRBV6-2/TRBV6-3; D gene: TRBD2; J gene: TRBJ2-3
CDR3 protein: CASTPWGSNNQPQHF; CDR3 DNA: TGTGCCAGCACCCCCTGGGGCAGTAATAATCAGCCCCAGCATTTT; clone size: -; CDR3 length: 15; V gene: TRBV6-4; D gene: -; J gene: TRBJ1-5
CDR3 protein: CASSQGARGPAYEQYF; CDR3 DNA: TGCGCCAGCAGCCAAGGAGCCAGGGGGCCCGCCTACGAGCAGTACTTC; clone size: -; CDR3 length: 16; V gene: TRBV4-1; D gene: TRBD1; J gene: TRBJ2-7
CDR3 protein: CASSRLGQEYSPLHF; CDR3 DNA: TGTGCCAGCAGCCGATTAGGACAGGAATATTCACCCCTCCACTTT; clone size: -; CDR3 length: 15; V gene: TRBV7-2; D gene: TRBD1; J gene: TRBJ1-6
CDR3 protein: CSATKAGSYNEQFF; CDR3 DNA: TGCAGTGCTACCAAAGCAGGGTCCTACAATGAGCAGTTCTTC; clone size: -; CDR3 length: 14; V gene: TRBV20-1; D gene: -; J gene: TRBJ2-1
CDR3 protein: CSARGGRITEAFF; CDR3 DNA: TGCAGTGCTAGGGGGGGGCGGATCACTGAAGCTTTCTTT; clone size: -; CDR3 length: 13; V gene: TRBV20-1; D gene: -; J gene: TRBJ1-1
CDR3 protein: CASSDLAGQETQYF; CDR3 DNA: TGTGCCAGCAGTGATTTAGCGGGGCAAGAGACCCAGTACTTC; clone size: -; CDR3 length: 14; V gene: TRBV2; D gene: TRBD2; J gene: TRBJ2-5
CDR3 protein: CASSLSLAGAEQFF; CDR3 DNA: TGTGCCAGCAGCTTGTCCCTAGCGGGAGCTGAGCAGTTCTTC; clone size: -; CDR3 length: 14; V gene: TRBV5-4; D gene: TRBD2; J gene: TRBJ2-1
CDR3 protein: CASSWGTDSNQPQHF; CDR3 DNA: TGTGCCAGCAGTTGGGGGACAGATAGCAATCAGCCCCAGCATTTT; clone size: -; CDR3 length: 15; V gene: TRBV6-2/TRBV6-3; D gene: TRBD1; J gene: TRBJ1-5